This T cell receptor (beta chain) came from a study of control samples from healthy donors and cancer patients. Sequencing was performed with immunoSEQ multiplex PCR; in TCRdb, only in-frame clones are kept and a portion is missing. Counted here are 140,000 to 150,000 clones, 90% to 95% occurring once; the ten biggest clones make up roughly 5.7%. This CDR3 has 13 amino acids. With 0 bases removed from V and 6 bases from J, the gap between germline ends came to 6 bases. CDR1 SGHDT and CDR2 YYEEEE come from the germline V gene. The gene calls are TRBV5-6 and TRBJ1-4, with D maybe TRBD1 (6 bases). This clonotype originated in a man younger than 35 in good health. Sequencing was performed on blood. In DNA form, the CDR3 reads TGTGCCAGCAGCTTGGACAGGGATGAAAAACTGTTTTTT. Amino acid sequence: CASSLDRDEKLFF.